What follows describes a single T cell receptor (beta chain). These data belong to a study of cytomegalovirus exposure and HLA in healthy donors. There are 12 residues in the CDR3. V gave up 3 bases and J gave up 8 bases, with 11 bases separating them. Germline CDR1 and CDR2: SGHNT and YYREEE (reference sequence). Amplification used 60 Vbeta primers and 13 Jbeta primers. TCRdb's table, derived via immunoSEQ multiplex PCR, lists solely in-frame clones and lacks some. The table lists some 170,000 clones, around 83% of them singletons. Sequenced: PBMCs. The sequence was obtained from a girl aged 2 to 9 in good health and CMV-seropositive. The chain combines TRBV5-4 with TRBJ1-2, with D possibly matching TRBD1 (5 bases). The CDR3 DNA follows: TGTGCCAGCAGCTGGGACCGGGAGGGCTACACCTTC. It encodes CASSWDREGYTF.